This entry is about one T cell receptor (beta chain). The record originates from a study of blood T cell repertoires in COVID-19. TCRdb's table, derived via immunoSEQ multiplex PCR, lists solely in-frame clones and lacks some. The table lists about 220,000 clones, about 90% of them singletons. V gave up 6 bases and J gave up 3 bases; unmatched junction bases: 8. CDR3 size: 16 residues. Germline V lookup: CDR1 MNHEY, CDR2 SVGEGT. The gene calls are TRBV6-2 or TRBV6-3 and TRBJ1-5, with 10 nucleotides matching TRBD1. Sequenced: PBMCs or T cells enriched from blood (not recorded which). The source is a woman aged 45-65 years with acute COVID-19. The CDR3, as DNA: TGTGCCAGCAGCCGCCGGGACAGGGGCTCCAATCAGCCCCAGCATTTT. It yields the protein CASSRRDRGSNQPQHF.